This record looks at one T cell receptor (beta chain) sequence and its context. Per the study methods: The assay estimated nucleated cells by amplifying reference gene primers. The table came from immunoSEQ multiplex PCR; TCRdb's copy has only in-frame clones and leaves some out. V, J and clone size reflect that table, while D and trimming were determined from the DNA. The data show roughly 100,000 clones, with approximately 86% seen just once and around 5% held by the top ten. This record comes from a study of blood T cell repertoires in COVID-19. The overall study: COVID-19 samples collected from the United States, Italy and Spain covered acute and convalescent phases.

The CDR3 has 16 residues. The germline V gene encodes CDR1 KGHSH and CDR2 LQKENI. Trimming took 4 bases from V and 0 from J, leaving 13 bases between them. V gene TRBV18 combines with J gene TRBJ1-3; D call uncertain. The sample consisted of peripheral blood. This TCR was recovered from a woman in her forties or fifties with COVID-19, enrolled during active disease. Written as DNA, the CDR3 is TGTGCCAGCTCACACGGTTCACGAGACTCTGGAAACACCATATATTTT. It specifies CASSHGSRDSGNTIYF.